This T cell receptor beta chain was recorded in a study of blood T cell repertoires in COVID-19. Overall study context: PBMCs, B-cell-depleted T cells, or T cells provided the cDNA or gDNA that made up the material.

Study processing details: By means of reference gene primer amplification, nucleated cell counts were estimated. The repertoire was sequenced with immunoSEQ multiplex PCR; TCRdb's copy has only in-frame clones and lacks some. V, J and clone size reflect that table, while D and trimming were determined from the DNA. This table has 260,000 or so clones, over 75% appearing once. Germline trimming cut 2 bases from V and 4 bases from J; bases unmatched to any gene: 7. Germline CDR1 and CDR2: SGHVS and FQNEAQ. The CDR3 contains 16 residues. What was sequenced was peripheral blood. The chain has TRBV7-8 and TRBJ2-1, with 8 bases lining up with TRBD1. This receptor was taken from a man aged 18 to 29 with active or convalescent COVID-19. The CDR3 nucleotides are TGTGCCAGCAGCTTAATTGGGACAGGACGTTACAATGAGCAGTTCTTC. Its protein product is CASSLIGTGRYNEQFF. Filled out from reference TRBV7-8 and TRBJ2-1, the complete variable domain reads GAGVSQSPRYKVAKRGQDVALRCDPISGHVSLFWYQQALGQGPEFLTYFQNEAQLDKSGLPSDRFFAERPEGSVSTLKIQRTQQEDSAVYLCASSLIGTGRYNEQFFGPGTRLTVL.